This T cell receptor beta chain was captured by sequencing in a study of radiotherapy plus CTLA-4 blockade in lung cancer. Study-level information: In around 19% of patients, objective responses were seen; around 31% had disease control.

It was focal radiation plus CTLA-4 blockade with ipilimumab that patients with chemo-refractory metastatic non-small-cell lung cancer received. This CDR3 contains 17 residues. The V gene's germline CDR1 is MGHRA and CDR2 YSYEKL. J gave up 9 bases and V 0 bases, and 7 bases lay outside the gene matches. Overall study results and limits: Alongside interferon-beta, early blood T cell clone dynamics were reportedly the best predictor of response. Radiotherapy with ipilimumab was followed by blood expansion of tumor-derived clones.

Of note for this clone: Its antigen is still unknown.

The assay was immunoSEQ multiplex PCR, and TCRdb's table has in-frame clones only and misses some. The data show approximately 73,000 clones, about nine tenths seen once. This receptor was taken from a human donor with non-small cell lung cancer that progressed on radiotherapy plus ipilimumab. Sequences were derived from peripheral blood, sampled from a patient treated with radiotherapy plus ipilimumab. The V and J genes are TRBV4-1 and TRBJ2-1, with 14 bases aligning to TRBD2. The CDR3 spells CASSQDPGLAGGTEQFF. The CDR3 region has the DNA TGCGCCAGCAGCCAAGATCCCGGACTAGCGGGAGGCACTGAGCAGTTCTTC.